Shown below are 19 T cell receptor beta chains from a single sample sequenced in a study of shared clonotypes between healthy human individuals. TCRdb keeps only in-frame clones here, not all; method: immunoSEQ multiplex PCR. The repertoire consists of around 560,000 clones, with approximately 95% occurring once and the leading ten covering around 0.12%. CD45RO negativity and positive selection for CCR7 defined naive CD8 cells, a population that excluded terminally differentiated effector memory CD45RA+ cells. The sample taken for sequencing was naive CD8+ T cells sorted from blood. The source of these receptors is a woman aged 25 to 45 in good health.

V gene TRBV11-2 combines with J gene TRBJ2-5; 9 nucleotides line up with TRBD1. The J call is doubtful: the DNA matches TRBJ2-7 better. The CDR3 sequence is 16 residues long. Germline CDR1 is SGHAT and CDR2 is FQNNGV. The CDR3 sequence: CASSSSTGTGSYEQYF. The CDR3 bases are TGTGCCAGCAGCTCAAGCACGGGGACAGGGAGCTACGAGCAGTACTTC.

The chain has TRBV19 and TRBJ2-7; no reliable D call. The V gene lost 3 bases and the J gene lost 0 bases, with 9 bases spanning the gap. Germline CDR1 and CDR2: LNHDA and SQIVND (reference sequence). The CDR3 is 14 amino acids. The CDR3 region is CASSMTGPSYEQYF. The CDR3 DNA reads TGTGCCAGTAGTATGACCGGCCCCTCCTACGAGCAGTACTTC.

The chain recombines TRBV11-2 with TRBJ1-5; unclear D gene. V lost 5 bases, J lost 0 bases, and 14 bases lay in between. The CDR3 contains 16 residues. In germline, CDR1 is SGHAT, CDR2 FQNNGV. The chain's CDR3 is CASSRGGEASNQPQHF. CDR3 nucleotide sequence: TGTGCCAGCAGCCGAGGCGGGGAGGCTAGCAATCAGCCCCAGCATTTT. Full variable domain (rest looked up from reference TRBV11-2 and TRBJ1-5): EAGVAQSPRYKIIEKRQSVAFWCNPISGHATLYWYQQILGQGPKLLIQFQNNGVVDDSQLPKDRFSAERLKGVDSTLKIQPAKLEDSAVYLCASSRGGEASNQPQHFGDGTRLSIL.

The rearrangement links TRBV28 to TRBJ2-2; a possible D gene is TRBD2 (5 bases). V shed 6 bases and J shed 4 bases, with 15 bases lying between them. Germline assignment: CDR1 MDHEN and CDR2 SYDVKM. The CDR3 loop spans 15 amino acids. CDR3 nucleotide sequence: TGTGCCAGCAGCAAACTAGTTGTTAGCACCGGGGAGCTGTTTTTT. Translating gives CASSKLVVSTGELFF.

This chain joins TRBV4-3 and TRBJ2-7, with D uncertain. Germline-derived CDR1 and CDR2 are LGHNA and YSLEER. Trimming took 1 base from V and 0 from J, leaving 7 bases between them. The CDR3 runs to 14 residues. Here the CDR3 DNA reads TGCGCCAGCAGCCAAGTTTCGGACTCCTACGAGCAGTACTTC. It specifies CASSQVSDSYEQYF.

V is TRBV10-2 and J is TRBJ2-7; 9 bases fit TRBD2. The germline V gene has CDR1 WSHSY and CDR2 SAAADI. The CDR3 is 15 residues long. With 1 base clipped from V and 7 bases from J, the junction kept 8 bases outside the gene matches. The CDR3 coding sequence is TGCGCCAGCAGTGAGTTTAATAGCGGGAGTAGGGAGCAGTACTTC. Translated, it gives CASSEFNSGSREQYF.

The V gene is TRBV15, the J gene TRBJ2-7; D is perhaps TRBD2 (6 bases). This CDR3 contains 16 residues. V shed 1 base and J shed 2 bases, with 15 bases lying between them. Germline CDR1 reads LNHNV; CDR2 reads YYDKDF (reference sequence). CDR3 amino acids: CATSRVGAGSTYEQYF. The CDR3 DNA reads as TGTGCCACCAGCAGAGTGGGAGCGGGTTCAACCTACGAGCAGTACTTC.

The chain uses TRBV28 and TRBJ2-1; 14 nucleotides line up with TRBD2. Germline V gene sequence: CDR1 MDHEN, CDR2 SYDVKM. The CDR3 has 15 residues. Trimming cost V 5 bases and J 8 bases; bases outside gene matches: 5. The chain's CDR3 is CASSPGLAGVDEQFF. The CDR3 DNA is TGTGCCAGCAGTCCGGGACTAGCGGGAGTCGATGAGCAGTTCTTC. Variable domain in full (rest from reference TRBV28 and TRBJ2-1): DVKVTQSSRYLVKRTGEKVFLECVQDMDHENMFWYRQDPGLGLRLIYFSYDVKMKEKGDIPEGYSVSREKKERFSLILESASTNQTSMYLCASSPGLAGVDEQFFGPGTRLTVL.

There are a few counts of this clone. At the DNA level, this CDR3 is encoded by other sequences in the same sample as well. CDR3 sequence (DNA): TGTGCCAGCAGCTTAGGGGCAGGGAACTATGGCTACACCTTC. This codes for CASSLGAGNYGYTF. The chain has TRBV7-9 and TRBJ1-2; D perhaps matches TRBD1 (5 bases). The V gene lost 1 base and the J gene lost 2 bases, with 8 bases spanning the gap. The CDR3 length is 14 residues. Germline CDR1 is SEHNR and CDR2 is FQNEAQ (reference sequence).

The CDR3 region is CASSGGTGPGNTIYF. CDR3 in DNA: TGTGCCAGTAGTGGAGGGACAGGCCCTGGAAACACCATATATTTT. The J gene is TRBJ1-3, the V gene TRBV19; 8 bases fit TRBD1. The CDR3 runs to 15 residues. Germline CDR1 is LNHDA and CDR2 is SQIVND (reference sequence). The V and J ends lost 5 bases and 2 bases, in that order; junction bases with no gene match: 5.

This chain connects TRBV28 to TRBJ2-3, with D possibly TRBD2 on 6 matching bases. Germline V CDR1 and CDR2: MDHEN, SYDVKM. The V end was cut by 4 bases, the J end by 3 bases, with 29 bases between. This CDR3 is 20 amino acids long. Written as DNA, the CDR3 is TGTGCCAGCAGTTCCCTTGCGGTAACAAGATCGGGACTCGCAACAGATACGCAGTATTTT. The encoded protein is CASSSLAVTRSGLATDTQYF.

V and J are TRBV4-1 and TRBJ1-1; no reliable D call. CDR1 and CDR2 from the germline V gene are MGHRA and YSYEKL. V lost 0 bases and J 0 bases, leaving 8 bases between the germline ends. The CDR3 sequence is 15 residues long. DNA for the CDR3: TGCGCCAGCAGCCAAGAGGACGGTCTGAACACTGAAGCTTTCTTT. Its protein product is CASSQEDGLNTEAFF.

V gene TRBV28 combines with J gene TRBJ2-7, with D maybe TRBD1 (6 bases). Germline values: CDR1 MDHEN, CDR2 SYDVKM. Trimming pared 5 bases from V and 0 bases from J, leaving 11 bases between. The CDR3 totals 14 residues. This CDR3 reads CASSARGSSYEQYF. The CDR3 nucleotides read TGTGCCAGCAGTGCCAGGGGATCCTCCTACGAGCAGTACTTC.

V is TRBV28 and J is TRBJ2-7, with D unresolved. Germline loops: CDR1 MDHEN, CDR2 SYDVKM. Trimming pared 6 bases from V and 3 bases from J, leaving 6 bases between. The CDR3 runs to 11 residues. The CDR3: CASRPIYEQYF. CDR3 DNA: TGTGCCAGCAGGCCAATCTACGAGCAGTACTTC. Full variable domain (outside the CDR3, taken from reference TRBV28 and TRBJ2-7): DVKVTQSSRYLVKRTGEKVFLECVQDMDHENMFWYRQDPGLGLRLIYFSYDVKMKEKGDIPEGYSVSREKKERFSLILESASTNQTSMYLCASRPIYEQYFGPGTRLTVT.

The chain employs TRBV10-3 and TRBJ1-4; D is unclear. CDR3 length equals 14 residues. V was cut by 7 bases and J by 5 bases, with 14 bases left in between. The germline gives CDR1 ENHRY, CDR2 SYGVKD. CDR3 nucleotides: TGTGCCATCAATGACCCGGGATCGAATGAAAAACTGTTTTTT. It codes for CAINDPGSNEKLFF.

This clone was detected once. This sequence joins TRBV6-6 and TRBJ1-1; D remains unclear. The CDR3 consists of 12 residues. Germline V gene data show CDR1 as MNHNY and CDR2 as SVGAGI (reference sequence). V dropped 5 bases and J dropped 3 bases, with 7 bases sitting between them. The CDR3 sequence is CASSQAYTEAFF. The CDR3 DNA sequence: TGTGCCAGCAGTCAAGCTTACACTGAAGCTTTCTTT.

The chain employs TRBV4-1 and TRBJ2-3, with TRBD2 identical over 9 bases. Trimming took 3 bases from V and 1 from J; bases not matched to a gene: 2. The CDR3 sequence is 15 residues long. The germline CDR1 and CDR2 sequences are MGHRA and YSYEKL. Here the CDR3 DNA reads TGCGCCAGCAGCCATAGCGGGAGAGGCACAGATACGCAGTATTTT. It yields the protein CASSHSGRGTDTQYF.

The gene calls are TRBV7-9 and TRBJ2-5, with TRBD2 matching 8 bases. V was clipped by 2 bases and J by 4 bases; unmatched bases: 6. The CDR3 runs 15 residues. In germline, CDR1 is SEHNR, CDR2 FQNEAQ (reference sequence). The CDR3 loop is CASSLPAGVGETQYF. The CDR3, as DNA: TGTGCCAGCAGCTTACCAGCGGGAGTGGGAGAGACCCAGTACTTC.

The chain joins TRBV27 to TRBJ2-1, with 11 bases fitting TRBD2. Trimming removed 6 bases from V and 0 bases from J; junction bases left unmatched: 7. Germline V gene lookup returns CDR1 MNHEY and CDR2 SMNVEV (reference sequence). This CDR3 spans 17 amino acids. CDR3 amino acids: CASRPGLAASSYNEQFF. CDR3 nucleotides: TGTGCCAGCAGGCCGGGACTAGCGGCCAGCTCCTACAATGAGCAGTTCTTC.